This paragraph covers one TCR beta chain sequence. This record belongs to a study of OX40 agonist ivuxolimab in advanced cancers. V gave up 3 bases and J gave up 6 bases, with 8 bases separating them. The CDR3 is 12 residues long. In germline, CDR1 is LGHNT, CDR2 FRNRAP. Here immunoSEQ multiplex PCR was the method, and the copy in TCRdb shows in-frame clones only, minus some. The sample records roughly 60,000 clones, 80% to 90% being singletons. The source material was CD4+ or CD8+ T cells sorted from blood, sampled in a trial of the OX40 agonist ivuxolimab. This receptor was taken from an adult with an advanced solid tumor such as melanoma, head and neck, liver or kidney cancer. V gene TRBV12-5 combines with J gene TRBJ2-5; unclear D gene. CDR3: CASGLGIQTQYF. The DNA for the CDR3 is TGTGCTAGTGGTTTAGGAATCCAGACCCAGTACTTC.